Following are 19 T cell receptor beta chains from one sample sequenced in a study of blood T cell repertoires in COVID-19. TCRdb's table, derived via immunoSEQ multiplex PCR, lists solely in-frame clones and lacks some. The table shows 300,000 to 350,000 clones, with roughly 84% occurring only once. The sequenced sample consisted of PBMCs or T cells enriched from blood (not recorded which). These receptors originate from a young woman who had recovered from COVID-19.

The rearrangement links TRBV2 to TRBJ2-2; the match to TRBD1 covers 9 bases. The V segment lost 7 bases and the J segment 6 bases; nucleotides outside the gene matches: 3. This CDR3 has 13 residues. Germline CDR1 SNHLY, CDR2 FYNNEI. DNA of the CDR3: TGTGCCAGCACTAGGACAGGGGCCGGGGAGCTGTTTTTT. It specifies CASTRTGAGELFF.

This chain links TRBV5-1 with TRBJ2-3; tentatively, D is TRBD1 (7 bases). This CDR3 contains 16 residues. Between the trimmed V and J ends, which lost 0 bases and 2 bases, there was a span of 13 bases. The germline V gene has CDR1 SGHRS and CDR2 YFSETQ. In DNA, the CDR3 is TGCGCCAGCAGCTTGGCCCCAGGGGGGAACACAGATACGCAGTATTTT. Its protein is CASSLAPGGNTDTQYF.

The rearrangement joins TRBV28 to TRBJ2-7; unclear D gene. Germline CDR1 MDHEN, CDR2 SYDVKM. The V gene lost 7 bases and the J gene lost 2 bases, with 12 bases spanning the gap. CDR3 length: 13 residues. For the CDR3, the DNA is TGTGCCAGCACTGGGCAGGCCGCCTACGAGCAGTACTTC. This gives the protein CASTGQAAYEQYF.

This chain links TRBV28 with TRBJ1-1; 8 bases match TRBD1. Germline V gene data show CDR1 as MDHEN and CDR2 as SYDVKM. With V trimmed by 4 bases and J by 6 bases, 7 bases remained unmatched. The CDR3 is 14 residues long. The CDR3 DNA sequence: TGTGCCAGCAGTTCAAACGGGGACAGGTCTGAAGCTTTCTTT. Translating it yields CASSSNGDRSEAFF.

This sequence joins TRBV27 and TRBJ2-1, with TRBD1 matching 12 bases. This CDR3 spans 17 amino acids. CDR1 MNHEY and CDR2 SMNVEV come from the germline V gene (reference sequence). The V segment lost 1 base and the J segment 5 bases; nucleotides outside the gene matches: 6. For the CDR3, the DNA is TGTGCCAGCAGTTTATTATCGGGACAGGGGGCGAACAATGAGCAGTTCTTC. This encodes CASSLLSGQGANNEQFF.

J is TRBJ2-7 and V is TRBV28; D gene uncertain. Germline-derived CDR1 and CDR2 are MDHEN and SYDVKM. The ends were cut back, 6 bases at V and 5 bases at J, with 23 bases in the middle. The length of the CDR3 is 16 residues. CDR3 coding DNA: TGTGCCAGCAGCCGAGCTGTTCTCGTGTCAGGTCACGAGCAGTACTTC. Its protein is CASSRAVLVSGHEQYF.

The chain combines TRBV21-1 with TRBJ2-1; the DNA was not compared with TRBD2, the D call given in the table. TRBV21-1 counts as a pseudogene. CDR3 length: 16 amino acids. The CDR3 region has the DNA TGTGCCAGCAGCGACGGGGGGGCCCCATCCTACAATGAGCAGTTCTTC. Translated: CASSDGGAPSYNEQFF.

As concerns this clone: This clone may be a read error of a much larger clone one base away. The chain couples TRBV7-8 to TRBJ1-5; 9 nucleotides agree with TRBD1. Trimming took 10 bases from V and 2 from J; bases not matched to a gene: 9. Germline CDR1 is SGHVS and CDR2 is FQNEAQ. This CDR3 is 15 amino acids long. The chain's CDR3 is CANRGDRAGNQPQHF. CDR3 in DNA: TGTGCCAACAGGGGGGACAGGGCTGGCAATCAGCCCCAGCATTTT.

The chain is built from TRBV7-8 and TRBJ2-4; 8 bases align to TRBD1. CDR3 length: 14 residues. CDR1 and CDR2 (germline): SGHVS, FQNEAQ. After removal of 5 bases from V and 3 bases from J, the junction contained 3 bases not matched to a gene. Here the CDR3 DNA reads TGTGCCAGCAGCGCACAGGGGGGCAAAAACATTCAGTACTTC. Amino acids: CASSAQGGKNIQYF.

The rearrangement joins TRBV29-1 to TRBJ1-1; D may be TRBD1 (5 bases). There are 12 residues in the CDR3. V was clipped by 2 bases and J by 6 bases, with 10 bases between them. CDR1 is SQVTM and CDR2 is ANQGSEA in the germline V gene. CDR3 sequence (DNA): TGCAGCGTTGAAAAGGGGAAGGCTGAAGCTTTCTTT. Its translation is CSVEKGKAEAFF. Drawing the rest from reference TRBV29-1 and TRBJ1-1, the complete variable domain is SAVISQKPSRDICQRGTSLTIQCQVDSQVTMMFWYRQQPGQSLTLIATANQGSEATYESGFVIDKFPISRPNLTFSTLTVSNMSPEDSSIYLCSVEKGKAEAFFGQGTRLTVV.

The chain employs TRBV7-2 and TRBJ2-3; a possible D gene is TRBD1 (5 bases). Looked up from germline, CDR1 is SGHTA and CDR2 is FQGNSA. Trimming shortened V by 4 bases and J by 11 bases, and 19 bases separated the two germline ends. The CDR3 has 14 residues. CDR3 in amino acids: CASSSWALRGGQYF. Written as DNA, the CDR3 is TGTGCCAGCAGCTCTTGGGCCCTTAGGGGTGGGCAGTATTTT. Complete variable domain (other parts from reference TRBV7-2 and TRBJ2-3): GAGVSQSPSNKVTEKGKDVELRCDPISGHTALYWYRQSLGQGLEFLIYFQGNSAPDKSGLPSDRFSAERTGGSVSTLTIQRTQQEDSAVYLCASSSWALRGGQYFGPGTRLTVL.

The rearrangement uses TRBV18 and TRBJ2-7, with D perhaps matching TRBD1 (6 bases). Trimming shortened V by 4 bases and J by 2 bases, and 15 bases separated the two germline ends. The germline CDR1 and CDR2 sequences are KGHSH and LQKENI. The CDR3 is 15 residues long. The CDR3 here is CASSQGTTGTYEQYF. The CDR3 DNA sequence: TGTGCCAGCTCACAGGGGACGACAGGCACCTACGAGCAGTACTTC.

This chain connects TRBV28 to TRBJ2-1; maybe TRBD1 (6 bases). Germline lookup yields CDR1 MDHEN and CDR2 SYDVKM. The CDR3 contains 12 residues. V was cut by 2 bases and J by 9 bases, with 8 bases left in between. CDR3 nucleotides: TGTGCCAGCAGTTTAAGGGGGACTGAGCAGTTCTTC. Protein: CASSLRGTEQFF.

The sample holds a few counts of this clone. The CDR3 protein is CASSLPGQGQETQYF. CDR3 bases: TGTGCCAGCAGCTTACCGGGACAGGGACAAGAGACCCAGTACTTC. V is TRBV5-6 and J is TRBJ2-5; TRBD1 agrees at 9 bases. This CDR3 has 15 amino acids. Trimming at V came to 2 bases and at J to 2 bases, leaving 4 bases not matched to a gene. Germline CDR1 reads SGHDT; CDR2 reads YYEEEE.

The rearrangement joins TRBV7-9 to TRBJ2-7, with 8 bases lining up with TRBD2. Germline CDR1 and CDR2: SEHNR and FQNEAQ (reference sequence). V shed 1 base, J shed 0 bases, and the junction held 2 bases outside the gene matches. There are 15 residues in the CDR3. The CDR3 nucleotides read TGTGCCAGCAGCTTAGTTAGCGGGGACTCCTACGAGCAGTACTTC. Translation gives CASSLVSGDSYEQYF. Using reference TRBV7-9 and TRBJ2-7 for the parts outside the CDR3, the full variable domain is DTGVSQNPRHKITKRGQNVTFRCDPISEHNRLYWYRQTLGQGPEFLTYFQNEAQLEKSRLLSDRFSAERPKGSFSTLEIQRTEQGDSAMYLCASSLVSGDSYEQYFGPGTRLTVT.

The chain uses TRBV5-1 and TRBJ2-1, with a possible D match to TRBD1 (5 bases). CDR1 SGHRS and CDR2 YFSETQ come from the germline V gene. The V end was cut by 7 bases, the J end by 7 bases, with 12 bases between. This CDR3 has 12 residues. CDR3 protein: CASGAGLNEQFF. DNA for the CDR3: TGCGCCAGCGGGGCTGGCCTGAATGAGCAGTTCTTC. Full variable domain (remainder filled in from reference TRBV5-1 and TRBJ2-1): KAGVTQTPRYLIKTRGQQVTLSCSPISGHRSVSWYQQTPGQGLQFLFEYFSETQRNKGNFPGRFSGRQFSNSRSEMNVSTLELGDSALYLCASGAGLNEQFFGPGTRLTVL.

The chain has TRBV5-1 and TRBJ2-3, with D perhaps TRBD2 (7 bases). Trimming stripped 0 bases from V and 4 bases from J, with 18 bases between. From germline, CDR1 is SGHRS and CDR2 YFSETQ. The CDR3 is made up of 17 amino acids. CDR3 amino acids: CASSLEGLAAGADTQYF. CDR3 coding DNA: TGCGCCAGCAGCTTGGAGGGGCTAGCGGCAGGGGCAGATACGCAGTATTTT.

This chain connects TRBV13 to TRBJ1-5; TRBD1 might be the D (5 bases). With 2 bases removed from V and 2 bases from J, the gap between germline ends came to 10 bases. The CDR3 runs to 15 residues. Germline CDR1 is PRHDT and CDR2 is FYEKMQ (reference sequence). The CDR3 protein is CASSLRGGGNQPQHF. CDR3 nucleotide sequence: TGTGCCAGCAGCTTACGTGGGGGGGGCAATCAGCCCCAGCATTTT.

V and J are TRBV4-3 and TRBJ2-2, with 7 bases that match TRBD1. CDR1 is LGHNA and CDR2 is YSLEER in the germline V gene. Losses at the gene ends were 4 bases for V and 2 bases for J; bases not matched to a gene: 4. This CDR3 is 15 amino acids long. This CDR3 is CASSPRTGNTGELFF. The CDR3 DNA is TGCGCCAGCAGCCCGCGGACAGGAAACACCGGGGAGCTGTTTTTT.